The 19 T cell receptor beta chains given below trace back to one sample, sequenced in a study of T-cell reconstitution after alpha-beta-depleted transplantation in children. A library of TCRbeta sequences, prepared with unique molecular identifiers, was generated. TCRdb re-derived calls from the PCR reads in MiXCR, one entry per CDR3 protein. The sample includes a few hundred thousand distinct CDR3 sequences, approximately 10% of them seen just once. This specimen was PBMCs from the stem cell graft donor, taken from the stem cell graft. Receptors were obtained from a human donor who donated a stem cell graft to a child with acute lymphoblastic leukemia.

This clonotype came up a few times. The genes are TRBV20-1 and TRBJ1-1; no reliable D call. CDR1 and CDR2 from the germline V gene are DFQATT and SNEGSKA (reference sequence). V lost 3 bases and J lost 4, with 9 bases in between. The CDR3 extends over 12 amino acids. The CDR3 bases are TGCAGTGCTAGTGTGGGGTCCACTGAAGCTTTCTTT. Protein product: CSASVGSTEAFF.

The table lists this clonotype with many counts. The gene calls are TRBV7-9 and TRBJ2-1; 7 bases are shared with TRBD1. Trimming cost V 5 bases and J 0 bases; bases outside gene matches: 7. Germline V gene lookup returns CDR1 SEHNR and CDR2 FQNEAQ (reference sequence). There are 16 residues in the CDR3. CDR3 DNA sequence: TGTGCCAGCAGCGGCTACAGGGGCAGCTCCTACAATGAGCAGTTCTTC. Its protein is CASSGYRGSSYNEQFF.

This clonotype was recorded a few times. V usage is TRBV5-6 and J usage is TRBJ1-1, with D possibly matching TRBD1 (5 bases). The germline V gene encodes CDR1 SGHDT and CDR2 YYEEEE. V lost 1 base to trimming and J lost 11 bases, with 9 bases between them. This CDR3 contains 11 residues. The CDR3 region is CASSLQGSAFF. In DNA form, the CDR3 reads TGTGCCAGCAGCTTGCAGGGATCCGCTTTCTTT.

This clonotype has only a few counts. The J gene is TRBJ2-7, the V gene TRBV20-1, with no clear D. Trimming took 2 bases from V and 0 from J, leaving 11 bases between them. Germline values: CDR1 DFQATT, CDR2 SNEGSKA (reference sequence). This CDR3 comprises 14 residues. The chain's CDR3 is CSARSIIGSYEQYF. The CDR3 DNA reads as TGCAGTGCTAGATCGATTATCGGCTCCTACGAGCAGTACTTC.

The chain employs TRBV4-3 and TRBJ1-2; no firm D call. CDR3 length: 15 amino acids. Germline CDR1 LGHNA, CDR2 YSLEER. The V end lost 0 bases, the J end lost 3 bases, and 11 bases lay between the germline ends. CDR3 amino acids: CASSQEGIADYGYTF. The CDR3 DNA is TGCGCCAGCAGCCAAGAGGGGATAGCTGACTATGGCTACACCTTC.

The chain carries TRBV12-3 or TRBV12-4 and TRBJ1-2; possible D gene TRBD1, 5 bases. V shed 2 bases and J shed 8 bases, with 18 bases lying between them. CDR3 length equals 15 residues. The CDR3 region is CASSLSGGTGGGYTF. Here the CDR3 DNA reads TGTGCCAGCAGTTTATCCGGGGGAACAGGCGGGGGCTACACCTTC.

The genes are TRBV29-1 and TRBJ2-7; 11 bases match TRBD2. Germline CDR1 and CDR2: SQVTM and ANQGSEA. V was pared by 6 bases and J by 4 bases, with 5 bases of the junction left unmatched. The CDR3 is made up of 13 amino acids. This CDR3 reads CSVVLAGGYEQYF. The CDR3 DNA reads TGCAGCGTGGTATTAGCGGGGGGGTACGAGCAGTACTTC.

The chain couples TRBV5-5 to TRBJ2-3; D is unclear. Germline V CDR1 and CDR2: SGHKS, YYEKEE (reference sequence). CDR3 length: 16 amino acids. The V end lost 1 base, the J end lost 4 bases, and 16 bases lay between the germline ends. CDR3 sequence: CASSLSKREDADTQYF. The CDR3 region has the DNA TGTGCCAGCAGCTTGTCGAAAAGGGAAGACGCAGATACGCAGTATTTT.

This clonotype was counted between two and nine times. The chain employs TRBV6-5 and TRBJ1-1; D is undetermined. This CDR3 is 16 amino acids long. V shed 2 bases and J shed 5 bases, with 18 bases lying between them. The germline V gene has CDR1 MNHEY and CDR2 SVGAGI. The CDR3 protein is CASSYDYKGVGTEAFF. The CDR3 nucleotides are TGTGCCAGCAGTTACGATTATAAAGGCGTAGGAACTGAAGCTTTCTTT.

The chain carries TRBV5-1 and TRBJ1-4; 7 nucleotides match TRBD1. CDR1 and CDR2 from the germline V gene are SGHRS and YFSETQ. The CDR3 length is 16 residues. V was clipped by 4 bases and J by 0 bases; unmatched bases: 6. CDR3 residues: CASSQGGSPTNEKLFF. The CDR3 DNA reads TGCGCCAGCAGCCAGGGGGGAAGTCCAACTAATGAAAAACTGTTTTTT.

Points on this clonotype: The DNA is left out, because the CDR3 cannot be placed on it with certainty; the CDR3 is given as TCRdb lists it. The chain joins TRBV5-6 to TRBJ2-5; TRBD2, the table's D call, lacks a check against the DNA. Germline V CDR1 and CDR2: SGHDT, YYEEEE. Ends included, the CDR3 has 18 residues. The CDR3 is CASSFFVLAGHLEETQYF.

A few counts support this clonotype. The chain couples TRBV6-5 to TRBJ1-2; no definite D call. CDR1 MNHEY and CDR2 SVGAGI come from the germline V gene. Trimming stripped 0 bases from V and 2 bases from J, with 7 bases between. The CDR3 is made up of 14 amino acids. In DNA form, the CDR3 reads TGTGCCAGCAGTTACTCGACGATGAACTATGGCTACACCTTC. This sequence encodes CASSYSTMNYGYTF.

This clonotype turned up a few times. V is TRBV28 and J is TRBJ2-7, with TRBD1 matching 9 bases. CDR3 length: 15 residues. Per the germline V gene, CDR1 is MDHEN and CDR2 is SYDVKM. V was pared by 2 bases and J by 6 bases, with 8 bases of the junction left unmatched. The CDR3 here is CASSLLDRGVVEQYF. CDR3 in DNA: TGTGCCAGCAGTTTACTCGACAGGGGGGTAGTCGAGCAGTACTTC. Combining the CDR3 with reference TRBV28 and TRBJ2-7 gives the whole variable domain DVKVTQSSRYLVKRTGEKVFLECVQDMDHENMFWYRQDPGLGLRLIYFSYDVKMKEKGDIPEGYSVSREKKERFSLILESASTNQTSMYLCASSLLDRGVVEQYFGPGTRLTVT.

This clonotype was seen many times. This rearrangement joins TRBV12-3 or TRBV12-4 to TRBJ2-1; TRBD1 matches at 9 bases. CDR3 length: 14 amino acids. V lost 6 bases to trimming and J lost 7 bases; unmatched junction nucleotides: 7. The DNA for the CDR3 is TGTGCCAGCAGCTTAACGGGACAGGGAAATGAGCAGTTCTTC. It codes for CASSLTGQGNEQFF.

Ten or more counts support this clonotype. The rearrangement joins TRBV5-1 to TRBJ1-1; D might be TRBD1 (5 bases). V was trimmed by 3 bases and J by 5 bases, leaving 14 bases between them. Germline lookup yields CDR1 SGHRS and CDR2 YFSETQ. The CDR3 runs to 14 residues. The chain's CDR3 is CASSWGSEGTEAFF. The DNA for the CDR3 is TGCGCCAGCAGCTGGGGTTCGGAGGGGACTGAAGCTTTCTTT.

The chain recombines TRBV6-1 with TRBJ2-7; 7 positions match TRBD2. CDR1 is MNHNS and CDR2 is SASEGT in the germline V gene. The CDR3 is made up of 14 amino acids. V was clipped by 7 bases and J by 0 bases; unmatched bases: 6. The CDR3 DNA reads TGTGCCAGCATGGGAGGGTTAAGCTCCTACGAGCAGTACTTC. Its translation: CASMGGLSSYEQYF.

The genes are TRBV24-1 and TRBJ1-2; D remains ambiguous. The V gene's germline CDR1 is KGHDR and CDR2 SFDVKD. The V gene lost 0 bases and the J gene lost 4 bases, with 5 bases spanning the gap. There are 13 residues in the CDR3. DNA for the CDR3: TGTGCCACCAGTGATTTGCCCGGCTATGGCTACACCTTC. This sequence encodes CATSDLPGYGYTF.

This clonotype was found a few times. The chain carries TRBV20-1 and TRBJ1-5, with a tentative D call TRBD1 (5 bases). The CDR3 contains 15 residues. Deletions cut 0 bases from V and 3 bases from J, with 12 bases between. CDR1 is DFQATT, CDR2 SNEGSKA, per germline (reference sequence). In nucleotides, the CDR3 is TGCAGTGCTAGAGATCCTGGGGGGATCAATCAGCCCCAGCATTTT. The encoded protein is CSARDPGGINQPQHF.

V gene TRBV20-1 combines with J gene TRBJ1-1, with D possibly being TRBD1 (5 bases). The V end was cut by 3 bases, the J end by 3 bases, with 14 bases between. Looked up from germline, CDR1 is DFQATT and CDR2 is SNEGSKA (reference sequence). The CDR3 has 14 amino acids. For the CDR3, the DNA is TGCAGTGCTAGTGGGGCGGCGGGGGACACTGAAGCTTTCTTT. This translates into CSASGAAGDTEAFF.